These 7 T cell receptor beta chains were all obtained from the same sample, sequenced in a study of tumor-infiltrating lymphocytes in primary liver carcinoma. Total RNA (around 500 ng) served as template for TCR beta cDNA synthesis primed by a constant-region primer. Each TCR beta library was derived from three nested multiplex PCR rounds that employed slightly modified ARM-PCR. Rounds one and two of PCR, each of 10 cycles, were primed with TRBV1-TRBV30 forward primers and a C-beta reverse primer. TCRdb reprocessed the multiplex PCR reads with MiXCR, giving one entry per CDR3 protein. This sample has about 99,000 distinct CDR3 sequences, with almost 70% found just once. The study co-extracted DNA and RNA from 20-30 mg of unsorted bulk tissue. Sequenced: liver tumor tissue from sampling region 5. The subset is: tumor region T5, tumor centre. Receptors were obtained from an older woman with primary liver carcinoma and hepatitis B virus infection.

The chain links TRBV11-2 to TRBJ2-3; TRBD2 is a possible D gene (6 bases). V was shortened by 5 bases and J by 2 bases, with 17 bases between the two germline ends. Germline CDR1 is SGHAT and CDR2 is FQNNGV. This CDR3 is built from 16 residues. The CDR3 DNA is TGTGCCAGCAGCCGATCTGGACTGGGACTCACAGATACGCAGTATTTT. Translation: CASSRSGLGLTDTQYF. The variable domain in full, with the rest retrieved from reference TRBV11-2 and TRBJ2-3, is EAGVAQSPRYKIIEKRQSVAFWCNPISGHATLYWYQQILGQGPKLLIQFQNNGVVDDSQLPKDRFSAERLKGVDSTLKIQPAKLEDSAVYLCASSRSGLGLTDTQYFGPGTRLTVL.

The chain joins TRBV12-3 or TRBV12-4 to TRBJ1-5, with D possibly TRBD2 on 6 matching bases. TRBJ2-3 explains the end of the DNA better; the J call may be wrong. The CDR3 consists of 13 residues. CDR3: CASNLAGRQPQYF. CDR3 nucleotides: TGTGCCAGCAACTTGGCGGGACGGCAGCCCCAGTATTTT.

Turning to this clonotype: Likely a read error: the CDR3 ends without its conserved phenylalanine or tryptophan. The chain has TRBV6-5 and TRBJ2-7, with D unclear. The CDR3 extends over 15 amino acids. Looked up from germline, CDR1 is MNHEY and CDR2 is SVGAGI. Here the CDR3 reads CASNYSPARSYEQYI. The DNA for the CDR3 is TGTGCCAGCAATTACTCACCAGCCCGCTCCTACGAGCAGTACATC.

With regard to this clonotype: A much larger clone lies a single base off, so this may be a read error. V and J are TRBV5-6 and TRBJ2-1, with 11 positions matching TRBD2. Germline V CDR1 and CDR2: SGHDT, YYEEEE. The CDR3 is 14 amino acids. The CDR3: CASSLRLAGNEQSF. The CDR3 bases are TGTGCCAGCAGCCTTAGACTAGCGGGAAATGAGCAGTCCTTC.

This clonotype was recorded once. One base away lies a much larger clone, so this may be a sequencing read error. The chain links TRBV7-9 to TRBJ2-2; 7 bases are a match to TRBD1. Germline lookup yields CDR1 SEHNR and CDR2 FQNEAQ (reference sequence). CDR3 length: 16 residues. The CDR3 spells CANSSPGGLNTGELFF. The CDR3 region has the DNA TGTGCCAACAGCTCCCCAGGGGGTCTAAACACCGGGGAGCTGTTTTTT.

Of note for this clonotype: At one boundary the junction diverges from the germline segment, which might be a read error. The chain is built from TRBV11-3 and TRBJ2-3, with 7 nucleotides matching TRBD1. Per germline, CDR1 SGHNT and CDR2 YENEEA. This CDR3 comprises 18 residues. CDR3 protein: CASSQRSGTVISTDTQYF. The DNA for the CDR3 is TGTGCCAGCAGCCAGCGGTCCGGGACAGTGATTAGCACTGATACGCAGTATTTT.

This chain uses TRBV28 with TRBJ2-7; D not resolved. The CDR3 sequence is 11 residues long. Between the trimmed V and J ends, which lost 7 bases and 5 bases, there was a span of 9 bases. Germline values: CDR1 MDHEN, CDR2 SYDVKM. CDR3 residues: CASTRAHEQYF. Here the CDR3 DNA reads TGTGCCAGCACCCGAGCCCACGAGCAGTACTTC.